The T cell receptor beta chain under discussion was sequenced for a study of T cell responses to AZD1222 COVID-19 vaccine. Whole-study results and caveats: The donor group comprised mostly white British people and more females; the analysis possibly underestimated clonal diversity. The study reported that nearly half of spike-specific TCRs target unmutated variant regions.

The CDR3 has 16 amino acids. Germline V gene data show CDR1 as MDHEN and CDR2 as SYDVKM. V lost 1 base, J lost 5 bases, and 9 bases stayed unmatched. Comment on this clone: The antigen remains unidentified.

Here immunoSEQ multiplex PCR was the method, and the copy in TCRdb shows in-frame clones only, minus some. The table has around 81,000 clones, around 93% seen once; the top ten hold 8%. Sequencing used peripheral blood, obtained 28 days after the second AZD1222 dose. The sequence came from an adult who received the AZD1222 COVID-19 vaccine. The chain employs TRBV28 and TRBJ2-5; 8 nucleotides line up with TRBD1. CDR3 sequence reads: CASSLFRGPRGETQYF. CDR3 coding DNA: TGTGCCAGCAGTTTATTCAGGGGGCCCCGCGGGGAGACCCAGTACTTC.